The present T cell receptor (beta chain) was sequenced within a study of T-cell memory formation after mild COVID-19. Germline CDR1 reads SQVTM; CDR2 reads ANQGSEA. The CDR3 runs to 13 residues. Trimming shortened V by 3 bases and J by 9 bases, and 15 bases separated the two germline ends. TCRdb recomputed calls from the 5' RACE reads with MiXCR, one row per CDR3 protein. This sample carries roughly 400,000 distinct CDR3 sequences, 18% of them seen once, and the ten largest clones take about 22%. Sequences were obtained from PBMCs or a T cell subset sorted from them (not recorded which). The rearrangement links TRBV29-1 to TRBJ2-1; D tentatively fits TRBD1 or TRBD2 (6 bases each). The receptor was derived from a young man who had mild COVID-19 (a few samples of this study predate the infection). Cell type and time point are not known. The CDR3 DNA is TGCAGCGTTGATTCGACAGGAGGGCGTGAGCAGTTCTTC. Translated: CSVDSTGGREQFF.